This T cell receptor beta chain is drawn from a study of T cell responses to AZD1222 COVID-19 vaccine. Study-wide points: Targeting of unmutated variant regions was reportedly seen in nearly half of spike-specific TCRs. White British donors predominated, females outnumbered males, and clonal diversity was possibly underestimated.

This table comes from immunoSEQ multiplex PCR, and its TCRdb copy is limited to in-frame clones, with some not included. The table lists around 46,000 clones, 89% of them singletons. The germline gives CDR1 LNHDA, CDR2 SQIVND (reference sequence). Trimming took 3 bases from V and 4 from J; bases not matched to a gene: 6. The CDR3 loop spans 16 amino acids. For this clone: Its antigen remains unidentified.

The receptor's source is an adult who received the AZD1222 COVID-19 vaccine. The chain joins TRBV19 to TRBJ1-1; 12 bases map to TRBD1. The source was peripheral blood, collected 28 days after the second AZD1222 dose. The CDR3 DNA reads TGTGCCAGTAGTATCGGGACAGGGGGCTTGGGCACTGAAGCTTTCTTT. This gives the protein CASSIGTGGLGTEAFF.